Listed below are T cell receptor beta chains from one sample, sequenced in a study of glioma-infiltrating T cells. TCRdb reanalysed the multiplex PCR reads using MiXCR and keeps one entry per CDR3 protein. The table has some 120,000 distinct CDR3 sequences, roughly 25% seen once. Source material: glioma tissue, nonneoplastic brain tissue, or PBMCs (not recorded which). These receptors were collected from a human donor with low-grade glioma or glioblastoma, undergoing nonglioma brain surgery, or in good health (not recorded which). The CDR3 runs from the conserved cysteine through the conserved F or W. D genes are given only for firm matches. Expanded clones are given a class, and other clones once, few, many or no size at all.

v_call	j_call	d_call	clone_size	cdr3_nt	cdr3_aa
TRBV12-3/TRBV12-4	TRBJ2-3	.	many	TGTGCCAGCAAGAAAGCTGCCCGCCCGGATACGCAGTATTTT	CASKKAARPDTQYF
TRBV11-2	TRBJ2-3	TRBD2	.	TGTGCCAGCAGCTTAGCTGATAGACTAGCTGGAGGAGATACGCAGTATTTT	CASSLADRLAGGDTQYF
TRBV6-6	TRBJ1-1	.	.	TGTGCCAGCAGTTACTCGAGGGGACCGAACACTGGAGCTTTCTTT	CASSYSRGPNTGAFF
TRBV30	TRBJ1-1	.	.	TGTGCCTGGAGTGTCCAAGCACAGGCTTTCTTT	CAWSVQAQAFF
TRBV7-2	TRBJ2-3	.	many	TGTGCCAGCAGCTTAAGACCCGGGAGCCGGCCAGATACGCAGTATTTT	CASSLRPGSRPDTQYF
TRBV20-1	TRBJ2-3	TRBD2	many	TGCAGTGCTAGAACTAGCGGGAGGCCTGACCGGGGCACAGATACGCAGTATTTT	CSARTSGRPDRGTDTQYF
TRBV3-1	TRBJ2-1	.	.	TGTGCCAGCAGCGGGCAACCGGGACTGGCGTACAATAAGCAGTTCTTC	CASSGQPGLAYNKQFF
TRBV12-3/TRBV12-4	TRBJ2-1	TRBD2	.	TGTGCCAGCAGCCACACTAGCGTCAATGAGCAGTTCTTC	CASSHTSVNEQFF
TRBV7-2	TRBJ1-2	.	many	TGTGCCAGCAGCTTAGGGCCGGGTGGTGGCTACACCTTC	CASSLGPGGGYTF
TRBV3-1	TRBJ2-1	.	.	TGTGCCAGCAGCCAAGTCGGCGGGTTGTCCTACAATGAGCAGTTCTTC	CASSQVGGLSYNEQFF
TRBV11-2	TRBJ2-5	.	.	TGTGCCAGCAGCTTAGATCGGGAGACCCAGTACTTC	CASSLDRETQYF
TRBV6-1	TRBJ2-7	TRBD1	many	TGTGCCAGCGGCCAGGGACAGGCCTACGAGCAGTACTTC	CASGQGQAYEQYF
TRBV28	TRBJ1-2	.	many	TGTGCCAGCAGTGACCGGGAGGGACCTGTGAATGGCTACACCTTC	CASSDREGPVNGYTF
TRBV6-1	TRBJ1-1	.	many	TGTGCCAGCAGCCCTATAGGCACTGAAGCTTTCTTT	CASSPIGTEAFF
TRBV4-3	TRBJ2-5	.	many	TGCGCCAGCAGCCAAGAAGGTACGGGGCGAAGGCAAGAGACCCAGTACTTC	CASSQEGTGRRQETQYF
TRBV7-2	TRBJ1-1	.	.	TGTGCCAGCAGCTTAGGAAACCCGGGAAACATAAACACTGAAGCTTTCTTT	CASSLGNPGNINTEAFF
TRBV28	TRBJ2-1	TRBD2	many	TGTGCCAGCAGGCACAGTGGGGGGGTTTTAAATGAGCAGTTCTTC	CASRHSGGVLNEQFF
TRBV6-2/TRBV6-3	TRBJ1-2	TRBD1	many	TGTGCCAGCAGTTACTCTGACAGGGGATTCGAGATCTATGGCTACACCTTC	CASSYSDRGFEIYGYTF
TRBV12-5	TRBJ2-7	.	few	TGTGCTAGTGGTCCGGACAACTACGAGCAGTACTTC	CASGPDNYEQYF
TRBV29-1	TRBJ2-1	.	few	TGCAGCGTTTCCAGGATATGGAAGAATGAGCAGTTCTTC	CSVSRIWKNEQFF
TRBV5-4	TRBJ1-1	.	.	TGTGCCAGCAGCTTGGGCGAGAATGGAGCCGAAGCTATCTTT	CASSLGENGAEAIF
TRBV5-4	TRBJ2-4	.	once	TGTGCCAGCAGGATTGACCCCCAGGACATTCAGCACTTC	CASRIDPQDIQHF
TRBV20-1	TRBJ2-5	TRBD2	many	TGCAGTGCTTCCGGGACTAGCGGGAGGGCCCGCGAGACCCAGTACTTC	CSASGTSGRARETQYF